These 32 T cell receptor beta chains were all obtained from the same sample, sequenced in a study of cytotoxic CD8 clonotypes in ibrutinib-treated CLL. Profiled with immunoSEQ multiplex PCR; TCRdb holds only in-frame clones, not every one. The sample contains fewer than 400,000 clones, approximately 67% of which appear only once. The sequences come from PBMCs, collected after 36 months of ibrutinib treatment. Source of these receptors: a human donor with chronic lymphocytic leukemia.

This clone was seen a single time. The rearrangement uses TRBV5-1 and TRBJ1-4; D may be TRBD1 (5 bases). Germline V gene data show CDR1 as SGHRS and CDR2 as YFSETQ. The CDR3 length is 18 residues. V dropped 0 bases and J dropped 8 bases, with 23 bases sitting between them. The CDR3 here is CASSLVNPWRGREEKLFF. The CDR3 DNA sequence: TGCGCCAGCAGCTTGGTGAATCCGTGGAGGGGAAGGGAAGAAAAACTGTTTTTT. The whole variable domain, filled in from reference TRBV5-1 and TRBJ1-4, reads KAGVTQTPRYLIKTRGQQVTLSCSPISGHRSVSWYQQTPGQGLQFLFEYFSETQRNKGNFPGRFSGRQFSNSRSEMNVSTLELGDSALYLCASSLVNPWRGREEKLFFGSGTQLSVL.

This sequence joins TRBV18 and TRBJ1-1; D is unresolved. This CDR3 has 13 residues. V was pared by 6 bases and J by 1 base, with 9 bases between. CDR1 is KGHSH and CDR2 is LQKENI in the germline V gene. The CDR3 DNA reads TGTGCCAGCTCTACCGGAGGGAACACTGAAGCTTTCTTT. Amino acids: CASSTGGNTEAFF.

This chain uses TRBV25-1 with TRBJ2-1; 11 nucleotides align to TRBD1. With V trimmed by 4 bases and J by 10 bases, 6 bases remained unmatched. The CDR3 contains 14 residues. CDR1 is MGHDK, CDR2 SYGVNS, per germline. The CDR3 nucleotides are TGTGCCAGCAGTGGCCCGGGACAGGGGGGGGAGCAGTTCTTC. Translated: CASSGPGQGGEQFF.

The rearrangement uses TRBV7-6 and TRBJ1-6; D gene uncertain. Germline V gives CDR1 SGHVS, CDR2 FNYEAQ. This CDR3 is built from 15 residues. Trimming stripped 0 bases from V and 4 bases from J, with 7 bases between. Written as DNA, the CDR3 is TGTGCCAGCAGCTTAGCGTCCGGGTATAATTCACCCCTCCACTTT. Translation: CASSLASGYNSPLHF.

The V and J genes are TRBV2 and TRBJ2-5, with TRBD2 matching over 10 bases. V was clipped by 4 bases and J by 1 base; unmatched bases: 6. The CDR3 spans 16 residues. CDR1 and CDR2 from the germline V gene are SNHLY and FYNNEI. The CDR3 here is CASSGGTSASQETQYF. The CDR3 DNA reads TGTGCCAGCAGTGGAGGGACTAGCGCCAGCCAAGAGACCCAGTACTTC.

The rearrangement links TRBV18 to TRBJ2-7; maybe TRBD2 (6 bases). Trimming left V 5 bases short and J 3 bases short, with 14 bases between. The germline gives CDR1 KGHSH, CDR2 LQKENI. The CDR3 loop spans 14 amino acids. For the CDR3, the DNA is TGTGCCAGCTCATTCCCGGGACTGGGCTACGAGCAGTACTTC. It translates to CASSFPGLGYEQYF.

The V and J genes are TRBV9 and TRBJ2-7; D unclear. This CDR3 contains 15 residues. With 0 bases removed from V and 5 bases from J, the gap between germline ends came to 15 bases. Looked up from germline, CDR1 is SGDLS and CDR2 is YYNGEE. The CDR3 protein is CASSVAGVGVDEQYF. In DNA, the CDR3 is TGTGCCAGCAGCGTAGCAGGAGTCGGAGTAGACGAGCAGTACTTC.

This chain uses TRBV7-9 with TRBJ2-7, with 12 bases lining up with TRBD2. CDR1 is SEHNR, CDR2 FQNEAQ, per germline (reference sequence). The CDR3 has 18 residues. Trimming removed 1 base from V and 4 bases from J; junction bases left unmatched: 11. The CDR3 here is CASSLGTSGTRGDYEQYF. CDR3 nucleotides: TGTGCCAGCAGCTTAGGGACTAGCGGGACGAGAGGGGATTACGAGCAGTACTTC.

The chain joins TRBV9 to TRBJ1-1, with a tentative D call TRBD1 (6 bases). The germline CDR1 and CDR2 sequences are SGDLS and YYNGEE. The length of the CDR3 is 15 residues. Trimming cost V 5 bases and J 3 bases, with 17 bases left between them. The CDR3 DNA follows: TGTGCCAGCAGTCAGGACCTAGGGGGGGACACTGAAGCTTTCTTT. Its protein product is CASSQDLGGDTEAFF.

This clone showed up just once. V is TRBV2 and J is TRBJ2-7; 11 bases align to TRBD2. J gave up 2 bases and V 6 bases, and 15 bases lay outside the gene matches. The CDR3 has 18 amino acids. The germline CDR1 and CDR2 sequences are SNHLY and FYNNEI. For the CDR3, the DNA is TGTGCCAGCAGGAGAGGGCCCGGCGCTAGCGGGGGGCCCTACGAGCAGTACTTC. Translation gives CASRRGPGASGGPYEQYF.

The gene calls are TRBV11-2 and TRBJ1-6; 8 nucleotides match TRBD1. Germline V lookup: CDR1 SGHAT, CDR2 FQNNGV. This CDR3 region has 15 residues. J gave up 7 bases and V 1 base, and 3 bases lay outside the gene matches. The chain's CDR3 is CASSLVTGANSPLHF. The CDR3 bases are TGTGCCAGCAGCTTAGTGACAGGGGCGAATTCACCCCTCCACTTT.

The rearrangement joins TRBV5-6 to TRBJ2-7; tentative D call: TRBD2 (6 bases). V gave up 4 bases and J gave up 3 bases, with 20 bases separating them. This CDR3 is 16 amino acids long. The germline gives CDR1 SGHDT, CDR2 YYEEEE. The CDR3 reads CASSPRRGRLYYEQYF. CDR3 nucleotides: TGTGCCAGCAGCCCGCGGAGGGGACGGCTTTACTACGAGCAGTACTTC.

The chain uses TRBV10-3 and TRBJ2-1; 13 bases map to TRBD2. This CDR3 comprises 17 residues. J was trimmed by 5 bases and V by 3 bases; bases with no gene match: 7. Germline loops: CDR1 ENHRY, CDR2 SYGVKD. The CDR3 region has the DNA TGTGCCATCAGTGAAACGACTAGCGGGGGGCCTAACAATGAGCAGTTCTTC. Translated, it gives CAISETTSGGPNNEQFF.

This chain joins TRBV29-1 and TRBJ1-2, with D tentatively TRBD1 (5 bases). This CDR3 region has 11 residues. Germline loops: CDR1 SQVTM, CDR2 ANQGSEA. V dropped 6 bases and J dropped 4 bases, with 9 bases sitting between them. CDR3 nucleotides: TGCAGCGTCTGGGACGGCTATGGCTACACCTTC. Amino acid sequence: CSVWDGYGYTF.

The CDR3 reads CSVKQGTSTDTQYF. The CDR3 DNA is TGCAGCGTTAAACAGGGGACTAGCACAGATACGCAGTATTTT. The V and J genes are TRBV29-1 and TRBJ2-3; tentatively, D is TRBD1 (7 bases). CDR1 is SQVTM and CDR2 is ANQGSEA in the germline V gene. V lost 5 bases and J lost 0, with 12 bases in between. This CDR3 is built from 14 residues.

The chain has TRBV7-8 and TRBJ2-5; the match to TRBD2 covers 15 bases. Germline-derived CDR1 and CDR2 are SGHVS and FQNEAQ. The CDR3 is 19 amino acids. V trimming: 2 bases; J trimming: 4 bases; junction bases outside the gene matches: 11. The CDR3 nucleotides read TGTGCCAGCAGCTTACGAGGACTAGCGGGGGGGCCAGGGATAGAGACCCAGTACTTC. Protein product: CASSLRGLAGGPGIETQYF.

The chain employs TRBV18 and TRBJ2-7; 10 positions agree with TRBD1. The ends lost 2 bases at V and 7 bases at J; junction bases unmatched: 8. Germline V gene lookup returns CDR1 KGHSH and CDR2 LQKENI. This CDR3 has 15 amino acids. Here the CDR3 DNA reads TGTGCCAGCTCACCAGGCGGGACAGGGGCTTTGGAGCAGTACTTC. Its translation: CASSPGGTGALEQYF.

V and J are TRBV2 and TRBJ2-1; TRBD2 matches at 13 bases. This CDR3 has 19 amino acids. Germline-derived CDR1 and CDR2 are SNHLY and FYNNEI. Trimming at V came to 6 bases and at J to 2 bases, leaving 13 bases not matched to a gene. The CDR3 DNA is TGTGCCAGCAGACACACTGGACTAGCGGGGGCCCTGACCTACAATGAGCAGTTCTTC. Translating it yields CASRHTGLAGALTYNEQFF.

The V and J genes are TRBV5-1 and TRBJ1-3; D is unresolved. The V end was cut by 0 bases, the J end by 1 base, with 14 bases between. The CDR3 contains 17 residues. From germline, CDR1 is SGHRS and CDR2 YFSETQ. The CDR3 loop reads CASSLESARLSGNTIYF. The DNA of the CDR3 is TGCGCCAGCAGCTTGGAGTCAGCCCGCCTTTCTGGAAACACCATATATTTT.

In its sample, this clone was seen once. The V and J genes are TRBV15 and TRBJ2-2; possibly TRBD2 for D (5 bases). The V and J ends lost 0 bases and 4 bases respectively, with 21 bases between them. Germline-derived CDR1 and CDR2 are LNHNV and YYDKDF (reference sequence). The CDR3 consists of 19 residues. CDR3 amino acids: CATSRDLGFRVGGTGELFF. The DNA of the CDR3 is TGTGCCACCAGCAGAGATTTAGGCTTTAGGGTAGGAGGCACCGGGGAGCTGTTTTTT.

V is TRBV5-1 and J is TRBJ2-1; 12 bases are shared with TRBD2. V dropped 5 bases and J dropped 6; count of bases not matched to a gene: 6. CDR1 and CDR2 (germline): SGHRS, YFSETQ. The CDR3 loop spans 15 amino acids. This CDR3 is CASRYLAGGPNEQFF. CDR3 DNA sequence: TGCGCCAGCAGATATCTAGCGGGAGGGCCCAATGAGCAGTTCTTC.

This chain connects TRBV6-6 to TRBJ1-5, with a weak D call TRBD1 (6 bases). CDR3 length equals 14 residues. Per the germline V gene, CDR1 is MNHNY and CDR2 is SVGAGI (reference sequence). The V end lost 6 bases, the J end lost 4 bases, and 13 bases lay between the germline ends. Written as DNA, the CDR3 is TGTGCCAGCAGCCCGGCAGGGGTGAATCAGCCCCAGCATTTT. Translated: CASSPAGVNQPQHF.

The chain joins TRBV28 to TRBJ2-5; 16 bases fit TRBD2. CDR1 and CDR2 from the germline V gene are MDHEN and SYDVKM. The J segment lost 3 bases and the V segment lost 5 bases, leaving 0 bases of the junction unmatched. CDR3 length: 15 amino acids. Here the CDR3 DNA reads TGTGCCAGCAGTGGGACTAGCGGGAGGGAAGAGACCCAGTACTTC. Protein sequence: CASSGTSGREETQYF.

The chain uses TRBV29-1 and TRBJ2-5; 9 bases are a match to TRBD1. The CDR3 has 13 residues. Trimming at V came to 5 bases and at J to 3 bases, leaving 4 bases not matched to a gene. Germline V gene data show CDR1 as SQVTM and CDR2 as ANQGSEA. For the CDR3, the DNA is TGCAGCGTTCCGGGACAGGGTGAAGAGACCCAGTACTTC. Translated: CSVPGQGEETQYF.

The chain combines TRBV29-1 with TRBJ2-6; 8 nucleotides line up with TRBD1. The V and J ends lost 6 bases and 0 bases, in that order; junction bases with no gene match: 7. Germline V gene lookup returns CDR1 SQVTM and CDR2 ANQGSEA. This CDR3 has 16 residues. DNA of the CDR3: TGCAGCGTAGTACAGGGGGTGTCCTCTGGGGCCAACGTCCTGACTTTC. The encoded protein is CSVVQGVSSGANVLTF.

The table lists this clone with a few counts. This chain uses TRBV28 with TRBJ2-7; TRBD2 aligns across 7 bases. Germline trimming cut 5 bases from V and 1 base from J; bases unmatched to any gene: 11. CDR3 size: 16 residues. Germline CDR1 is MDHEN and CDR2 is SYDVKM. The CDR3 sequence is CASSPPRGGSSYEQYF. CDR3 nucleotide sequence: TGTGCCAGCAGTCCCCCGAGGGGAGGGAGTTCCTACGAGCAGTACTTC.

The rearrangement links TRBV28 to TRBJ2-1; 13 bases map to TRBD2. From germline, CDR1 is MDHEN and CDR2 SYDVKM. This CDR3 has 18 amino acids. The J segment lost 9 bases and the V segment lost 6 bases, leaving 17 bases of the junction unmatched. CDR3 amino acids: CASSPLAGGPRRVGEQFF. The DNA of the CDR3 is TGTGCCAGCAGCCCACTAGCGGGAGGGCCGAGGAGGGTAGGTGAGCAGTTCTTC.

This rearrangement joins TRBV5-1 to TRBJ1-5; D unresolved. Germline CDR1 reads SGHRS; CDR2 reads YFSETQ. CDR3 length equals 15 residues. V shed 0 bases and J shed 5 bases, with 12 bases lying between them. CDR3 coding DNA: TGCGCCAGCAGCTTGGAAGGAGGGTTCCATCAGCCCCAGCATTTT. Amino acid sequence: CASSLEGGFHQPQHF.

The table lists this clone with a few counts. The chain joins TRBV2 to TRBJ2-7, with D unclear. The V end lost 5 bases, the J end lost 3 bases, and 11 bases lay between the germline ends. The V gene's germline CDR1 is SNHLY and CDR2 FYNNEI. CDR3 length equals 13 residues. CDR3 DNA: TGTGCCAGCAGTCCTGAGACACTCTACGAGCAGTACTTC. Protein product: CASSPETLYEQYF.

The CDR3 DNA follows: TGTGCCAGCAGCTTTGGACAGGGAAGGCATGAGCAGTTCTTC. It codes for CASSFGQGRHEQFF. The chain is built from TRBV7-9 and TRBJ2-1; 8 positions agree with TRBD1. The V segment lost 3 bases and the J segment 8 bases; nucleotides outside the gene matches: 6. This CDR3 is built from 14 residues. Germline CDR1 is SEHNR and CDR2 is FQNEAQ (reference sequence).

The chain couples TRBV7-3 to TRBJ2-5; 11 bases agree with TRBD2. The V gene's germline CDR1 is SGHTA and CDR2 FQGTGA. Trimming took 5 bases from V and 4 from J; bases not matched to a gene: 9. The CDR3 loop spans 16 amino acids. The chain's CDR3 is CASSPLAGGPRETQYF. The CDR3 DNA follows: TGTGCCAGCAGCCCATTAGCGGGGGGGCCGCGAGAGACCCAGTACTTC.

V and J are TRBV7-2 and TRBJ2-5; tentative D call: TRBD2 (6 bases). CDR3 size: 15 residues. V lost 5 bases to trimming and J lost 1 base, with 14 bases between them. Germline V gives CDR1 SGHTA, CDR2 FQGNSA. This CDR3 is CASSQDYRSQETQYF. For the CDR3, the DNA is TGTGCCAGCAGCCAGGACTACCGAAGCCAAGAGACCCAGTACTTC. The entire variable domain, with the rest obtained from reference TRBV7-2 and TRBJ2-5, is as follows: GAGVSQSPSNKVTEKGKDVELRCDPISGHTALYWYRQSLGQGLEFLIYFQGNSAPDKSGLPSDRFSAERTGGSVSTLTIQRTQQEDSAVYLCASSQDYRSQETQYFGPGTRLLVL.